The source of this T cell receptor beta chain is a study of blood T cell repertoires in COVID-19. Whole-study context: Sites across the United States, Italy and Spain contributed samples from acute and convalescent COVID-19. The analysed material was cDNA or gDNA that came from T cells, B-cell-depleted T cells, or PBMCs.

Per the original data handling: The assay estimated nucleated cells by amplifying reference gene primers. Sequenced by immunoSEQ multiplex PCR; TCRdb stores in-frame clones only, minus some. From that table come the V and J calls and clone size; the DNA was used to work out D and trimming. Here the sample spans 210,000 or so clones, 70% to 90% being singletons. The germline CDR1 and CDR2 sequences are LGHDT and YNNKEL (reference sequence). Trimming took 1 base from V and 0 from J; bases not matched to a gene: 2. This CDR3 comprises 16 residues. This clone has a handful of counts. The chain couples TRBV3-1 (or the pseudogene TRBV3-2) to TRBJ2-1; TRBD1 matches 8 bases. The TCR comes from a woman aged 40 to 50 who had recovered from COVID-19. Sequenced material: peripheral blood. The CDR3 coding sequence is TGTGCCAGCAGCCAAGGGACAGGGAGCTCCTACAATGAGCAGTTCTTC. The encoded protein is CASSQGTGSSYNEQFF.